The 5 T cell receptor beta chains in this list originate from one sample, sequenced in a study of T cell responses to AZD1222 COVID-19 vaccine. The method was immunoSEQ multiplex PCR; TCRdb's version includes in-frame clones alone and lacks a portion of them. The sample holds about 150,000 clones; 85% to 95% are singletons and the top ten take over 0.95%. This material consisted of peripheral blood, taken on day 0 of AZD1222 vaccination. The receptor source for this set is an adult in good health.

V usage is TRBV15 and J usage is TRBJ2-3; the match to TRBD1 covers 7 bases. Germline V CDR1 and CDR2: LNHNV, YYDKDF (reference sequence). V was clipped by 5 bases and J by 5 bases; unmatched bases: 16. The CDR3 totals 17 residues. The CDR3 loop reads CATSPLRDSFLRDTQYF. The DNA of the CDR3 is TGTGCCACCAGCCCCCTCCGGGACAGCTTCCTGAGAGATACGCAGTATTTT.

J is TRBJ1-4 and V is TRBV30; TRBD1 aligns across 7 bases. CDR3 length equals 15 residues. Trimming took 0 bases from V and 7 from J; bases not matched to a gene: 8. In germline, CDR1 is GTSNPN, CDR2 SVGIG (reference sequence). The chain's CDR3 is CAWSVLGDSTEKLFF. For the CDR3, the DNA is TGTGCCTGGAGTGTTTTGGGGGACAGCACTGAAAAACTGTTTTTT.

The genes are TRBV11-2 and TRBJ2-2; D unresolved. The CDR3 has 13 amino acids. The germline CDR1 and CDR2 sequences are SGHAT and FQNNGV. V was cut by 2 bases and J by 5 bases, with 6 bases left in between. CDR3 loop: CASSLMGTGELFF. CDR3 nucleotides: TGTGCCAGCAGCTTAATGGGGACCGGGGAGCTGTTTTTT.

The chain combines TRBV19 with TRBJ1-5, with 9 bases identical to TRBD1. Trimming at V came to 8 bases and at J to 3 bases, leaving 11 bases not matched to a gene. The CDR3 contains 16 residues. Germline CDR1 reads LNHDA; CDR2 reads SQIVND (reference sequence). CDR3 sequence: CASGGGRTGVNQPQHF. CDR3 nucleotide sequence: TGTGCCAGTGGGGGTGGCAGGACAGGGGTCAATCAGCCCCAGCATTTT.

J is TRBJ2-6 and V is TRBV11-2; D is possibly TRBD2 (5 bases). V lost 1 base, J lost 1 base, and 8 bases lay in between. Germline CDR1 reads SGHAT; CDR2 reads FQNNGV. The CDR3 covers 16 residues. The CDR3 here is CASSLVGLSGANVLTF. The CDR3 nucleotides read TGTGCCAGCAGCTTAGTAGGACTTTCTGGGGCCAACGTCCTGACTTTC.